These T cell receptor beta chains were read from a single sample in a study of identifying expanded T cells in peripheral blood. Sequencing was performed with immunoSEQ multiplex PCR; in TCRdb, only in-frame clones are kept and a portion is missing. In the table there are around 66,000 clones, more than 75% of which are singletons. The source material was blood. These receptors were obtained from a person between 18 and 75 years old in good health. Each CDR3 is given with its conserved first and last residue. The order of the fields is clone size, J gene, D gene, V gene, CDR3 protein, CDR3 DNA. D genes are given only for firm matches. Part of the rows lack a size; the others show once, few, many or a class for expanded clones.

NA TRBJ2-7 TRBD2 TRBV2 CASSDRLRGDFSYEQYF TGTGCCAGCAGTGACCGACTGCGGGGGGATTTCTCCTACGAGCAGTACTTC
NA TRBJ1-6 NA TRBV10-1 CASSDGTNSPLHF TGCGCCAGCAGTGATGGGACTAATTCACCCCTCCACTTT
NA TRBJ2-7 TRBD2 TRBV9 CASSVGTSGDRKTYEQYF TGTGCCAGCAGCGTAGGGACTAGCGGGGACCGGAAAACCTACGAGCAGTACTTC
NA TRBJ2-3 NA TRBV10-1 CASSEDSALFYTQYF TGCGCCAGCAGTGAGGATTCTGCCTTGTTCTATACGCAGTATTTT
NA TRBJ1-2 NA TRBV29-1 CSVDAGEGANYGYTF TGCAGCGTTGACGCAGGGGAGGGGGCTAACTATGGCTACACCTTC
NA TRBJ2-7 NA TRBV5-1 CASSLAGKQYF TGCGCCAGCAGCTTGGCGGGTAAGCAGTACTTC
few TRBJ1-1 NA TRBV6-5 CASSSSVGSNTEAFF TGTGCCAGCAGCTCCTCGGTTGGATCTAACACTGAAGCTTTCTTT
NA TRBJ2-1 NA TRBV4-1 CASSQPLGYNEQFF TGCGCCAGCAGCCAGCCATTGGGCTACAATGAGCAGTTCTTC
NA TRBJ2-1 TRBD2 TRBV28 CASSYVGLALSSYNEQFF TGTGCCAGCAGTTACGTGGGACTAGCGCTAAGCTCCTACAATGAGCAGTTCTTC
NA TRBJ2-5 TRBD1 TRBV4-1 CASSDGQEETQYF TGCGCCAGCAGCGATGGACAGGAAGAGACCCAGTACTTC
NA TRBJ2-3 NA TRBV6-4 CASSDSEGGTDTQYF TGTGCCAGCAGTGACTCGGAGGGCGGCACAGATACGCAGTATTTT
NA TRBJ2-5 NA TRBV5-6 CASSLGTRYQETQYF TGTGCCAGCAGCTTGGGCACTCGGTACCAAGAGACCCAGTACTTC
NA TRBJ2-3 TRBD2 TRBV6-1 CASSEVPSGSDTQYF TGTGCCAGCAGTGAAGTACCTAGCGGATCTGATACGCAGTATTTT
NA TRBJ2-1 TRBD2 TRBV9 CASGGESGRKGEQFF TGTGCCAGCGGCGGTGAGAGCGGGAGGAAGGGTGAGCAGTTCTTC
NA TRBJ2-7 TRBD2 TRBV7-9 CASSVSGREQYF TGTGCCAGCAGCGTTAGCGGGAGGGAGCAGTACTTC
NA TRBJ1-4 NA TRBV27 CASSLTGRGEKLFF TGTGCCAGCAGTTTGACAGGACGAGGGGAAAAACTGTTTTTT
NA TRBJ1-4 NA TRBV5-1 CASSLTGPNEKLFF TGCGCCAGCAGCTTGACAGGGCCTAATGAAAAACTGTTTTTT
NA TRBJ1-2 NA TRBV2 CASSEVAQGDYGYTF TGTGCCAGCAGTGAAGTGGCCCAGGGAGACTATGGCTACACCTTC
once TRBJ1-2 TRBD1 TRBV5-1 CASSLAGRGRDYGYTF TGCGCCAGCAGCTTGGCTGGCAGGGGGCGCGACTATGGCTACACCTTC
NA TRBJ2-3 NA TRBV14 CASGFTRSDTQYF TGTGCCAGCGGTTTTACTAGATCAGATACGCAGTATTTT
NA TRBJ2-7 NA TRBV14 CASSQGPEGNHEQYF TGTGCCAGCAGCCAAGGACCGGAAGGGAACCACGAGCAGTACTTC
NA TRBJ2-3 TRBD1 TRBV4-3 CASSQGTGHTDTQYF TGCGCCAGCAGCCAAGGGACAGGGCACACAGATACGCAGTATTTT
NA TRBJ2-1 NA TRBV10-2 CASTEDGNEQFF TGCGCCAGCACGGAGGACGGAAACGAGCAGTTCTTC
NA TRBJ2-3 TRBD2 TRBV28 CASSLAGLADTDTQYF TGTGCCAGCAGTTTAGCTGGACTAGCGGACACAGATACGCAGTATTTT
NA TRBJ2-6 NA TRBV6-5 CASSYSEGSGANVLTF TGTGCCAGCAGTTACTCGGAGGGCTCTGGGGCCAACGTCCTGACTTTC
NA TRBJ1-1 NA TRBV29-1 CSVARQVTEAFF TGCAGCGTTGCGAGACAGGTCACTGAAGCTTTCTTT
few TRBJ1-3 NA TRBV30 CAWRVQGSGNTIYF TGTGCCTGGAGAGTACAGGGATCTGGAAACACCATATATTTT
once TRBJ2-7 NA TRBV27 CASGGLSSYEQYF TGTGCCAGCGGGGGGCTTAGCTCCTACGAGCAGTACTTC
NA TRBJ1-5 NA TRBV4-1 CASSQVVEGRQPQHF TGCGCCAGCAGCCAAGTGGTCGAAGGGAGGCAGCCCCAGCATTTT
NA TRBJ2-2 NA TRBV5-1 CASSSPSQNTGELFF TGCGCCAGCAGCTCACCCAGTCAAAACACCGGGGAGCTGTTTTTT
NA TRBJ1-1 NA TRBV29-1 CSGLYSMNTEAFF TGCAGCGGTCTGTACTCAATGAACACTGAAGCTTTCTTT
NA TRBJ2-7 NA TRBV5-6 CASSLFAGSSYEQYF TGTGCCAGCAGCTTGTTTGCCGGATCCTCCTACGAGCAGTACTTC
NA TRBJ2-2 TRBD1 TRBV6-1 CANSGQVGTGELFF TGTGCCAACTCGGGACAGGTGGGCACCGGGGAGCTGTTTTTT
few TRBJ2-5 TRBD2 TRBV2 CASSAIPPERGGGETQYF TGTGCCAGCAGTGCGATCCCACCGGAGCGGGGGGGCGGGGAGACCCAGTACTTC
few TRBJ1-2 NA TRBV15 CATSRGAGDGYTF TGTGCCACCAGCAGAGGTGCAGGGGACGGCTACACCTTC
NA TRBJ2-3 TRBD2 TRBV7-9 CASSFSGGTDTQYF TGTGCCAGCAGCTTTAGCGGGGGGACAGATACGCAGTATTTT
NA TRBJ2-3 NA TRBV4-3 CASSQGEQFTDTQYF TGCGCCAGCAGCCAAGGCGAGCAGTTCACAGATACGCAGTATTTT
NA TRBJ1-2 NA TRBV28 CASSLPPLHGYTF TGTGCCAGCAGTTTACCCCCGTTACACGGCTACACCTTC
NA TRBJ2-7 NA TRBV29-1 CSVAVASEQYF TGCAGCGTTGCGGTTGCCTCCGAGCAGTACTTC
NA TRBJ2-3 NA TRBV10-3 CAISESGAHADTQYF TGTGCCATCAGTGAGTCGGGCGCTCACGCAGATACGCAGTATTTT
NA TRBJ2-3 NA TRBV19 CASSIDLPGAPSTDTQYF TGTGCCAGTAGTATAGATTTACCCGGGGCTCCTAGCACAGATACGCAGTATTTT